These 19 T cell receptor beta chains were all obtained from the same sample, sequenced in a study of blood T cell repertoires in COVID-19. Method: immunoSEQ multiplex PCR; TCRdb's copy keeps in-frame clones and lacks some. The table records roughly 410,000 clones, 80% to 90% of them present only once. Sequenced: peripheral blood. These receptors all stem from a woman aged 55-69 years with COVID-19, enrolled during active disease.

The chain joins TRBV7-9 to TRBJ2-1, with 7 bases identical to TRBD1. After removal of 4 bases from V and 9 bases from J, the junction contained 12 bases not matched to a gene. The CDR3 sequence is 15 residues long. Germline values: CDR1 SEHNR, CDR2 FQNEAQ (reference sequence). CDR3 sequence (DNA): TGTGCCAGCAGCTCCCCGACAGGGCCAGAGGGTGAGCAGTTCTTC. Translating it yields CASSSPTGPEGEQFF.

The chain recombines TRBV18 with TRBJ1-4; 9 nucleotides agree with TRBD1. J was trimmed by 8 bases and V by 6 bases; bases with no gene match: 10. The CDR3 has 15 residues. Looked up from germline, CDR1 is KGHSH and CDR2 is LQKENI. CDR3 coding DNA: TGTGCCAGCTCTCGCCGGACAGGGGCGGACGAAAAACTGTTTTTT. This gives the protein CASSRRTGADEKLFF. Looking up the rest from reference TRBV18 and TRBJ1-4 gives the full variable domain: NAGVMQNPRHLVRRRGQEARLRCSPMKGHSHVYWYRQLPEEGLKFMVYLQKENIIDESGMPKERFSAEFPKEGPSILRIQQVVRGDSAAYFCASSRRTGADEKLFFGSGTQLSVL.

The chain couples TRBV6-5 to TRBJ2-2, with D possibly TRBD2 on 6 matching bases. The CDR3 consists of 16 residues. The germline V and J ends were trimmed by 2 bases and 13 bases, with 23 bases remaining between them. CDR1 is MNHEY, CDR2 SVGAGI, per germline. Here the CDR3 reads CASSYRGGPFNYALFF. The CDR3 DNA is TGTGCCAGCAGTTACCGGGGAGGTCCCTTTAACTACGCGCTGTTTTTT.

The chain employs TRBV2 and TRBJ1-6; D remains unclear. The CDR3 contains 15 residues. Trimming removed 7 bases at V and 7 bases at J, with 17 bases between. The V gene's germline CDR1 is SNHLY and CDR2 FYNNEI. The CDR3: CASKGVRLSNSPLHF. The CDR3 DNA is TGTGCCAGCAAGGGAGTCCGCCTCTCCAATTCACCCCTCCACTTT. The whole variable domain, remainder taken from reference TRBV2 and TRBJ1-6, is EPEVTQTPSHQVTQMGQEVILRCVPISNHLYFYWYRQILGQKVEFLVSFYNNEISEKSEIFDDQFSVERPDGSNFTLKIRSTKLEDSAMYFCASKGVRLSNSPLHFGNGTRLTVT.

The rearrangement links TRBV7-8 to TRBJ1-6, with a possible D match to TRBD1 (6 bases). The CDR3 is made up of 14 amino acids. Germline V gene data show CDR1 as SGHVS and CDR2 as FQNEAQ. V was clipped by 5 bases and J by 10 bases, with 15 bases between them. CDR3 in DNA: TGTGCCAGCAGCCTAGGGGGATCGGGATCACCCCTCCACTTT. This sequence encodes CASSLGGSGSPLHF.

This sequence joins TRBV4-2 and TRBJ1-2; D is perhaps TRBD1 (5 bases). Trimming removed 3 bases at V and 3 bases at J, with 29 bases between. The CDR3 sequence is 20 residues long. Germline V gives CDR1 LGHNA, CDR2 YNFKEQ. The CDR3 sequence is CASSHPPHPPAGKGDYGYTF. As DNA, the CDR3 is TGTGCCAGCAGCCACCCCCCTCACCCCCCGGCTGGGAAAGGGGACTATGGCTACACCTTC.

The chain recombines TRBV5-5 with TRBJ2-7; no clear D. Trimming removed 0 bases at V and 4 bases at J, with 14 bases between. This CDR3 region has 15 residues. Germline lookup yields CDR1 SGHKS and CDR2 YYEKEE (reference sequence). CDR3 amino acids: CASSLAQQPAYEQYF. Written as DNA, the CDR3 is TGTGCCAGCAGCTTGGCCCAACAGCCTGCTTACGAGCAGTACTTC.

The genes are TRBV7-9 and TRBJ1-1; a weak D match, TRBD1 (6 bases). The CDR3 has 15 residues. The V and J ends lost 0 bases and 0 bases respectively, with 8 bases between them. Germline CDR1 and CDR2: SEHNR and FQNEAQ (reference sequence). The CDR3 nucleotides read TGTGCCAGCAGCTTAGCTAGGGGGATGAACACTGAAGCTTTCTTT. It yields the protein CASSLARGMNTEAFF.

The CDR3 bases are TGTGCTAGTGGTTTGGGGAGGGGCCTTTATCAGCCCCAGCATTTT. Its translation is CASGLGRGLYQPQHF. This sequence joins TRBV12-5 and TRBJ1-5; D might be TRBD1 (5 bases). V dropped 1 base and J dropped 5 bases, with 12 bases sitting between them. The CDR3 extends over 15 amino acids. Germline values: CDR1 LGHNT, CDR2 FRNRAP.

V gene TRBV23-1 combines with J gene TRBJ1-5; perhaps TRBD1 as D (6 bases). TRBV23-1 is labeled an ORF, and its function is uncertain. This CDR3 region has 17 residues. The V end was cut by 2 bases, the J end by 6 bases, with 20 bases between. The CDR3 bases are TGCGCCAGCAGTCAACGGCAGGGATCAGGGGATATTCAGCCCCAGCATTTT. Encoded protein: CASSQRQGSGDIQPQHF.

This clone showed up just once. The rearrangement uses TRBV6-5 and TRBJ1-6, with D maybe TRBD1 (6 bases). V was shortened by 5 bases and J by 6 bases, with 14 bases between the two germline ends. The CDR3 is 15 residues long. The germline CDR1 and CDR2 sequences are MNHEY and SVGAGI. The CDR3 DNA reads as TGTGCCAGCAGTAAGGACAGAACGTCTAATTCACCCCTCCACTTT. Translated, it gives CASSKDRTSNSPLHF.

This rearrangement joins TRBV12-3 or TRBV12-4 to TRBJ1-1, with a weak D call TRBD1 (5 bases). The CDR3 contains 13 residues. Deletions cut 2 bases from V and 8 bases from J, with 12 bases between. This CDR3 is CASSLKGLGEAFF. The CDR3 region has the DNA TGTGCCAGCAGTTTAAAGGGGTTAGGGGAAGCTTTCTTT.

The V gene is TRBV24-1, the J gene TRBJ2-1, with 9 bases aligning to TRBD2. V was clipped by 0 bases and J by 6 bases; unmatched bases: 8. The CDR3 is made up of 17 amino acids. The V gene's germline CDR1 is KGHDR and CDR2 SFDVKD. In nucleotides, the CDR3 is TGTGCCACCAGTGATTTGTTTATTAGCGGGGGAGGCAATGAGCAGTTCTTC. This codes for CATSDLFISGGGNEQFF.

The V gene is TRBV4-1, the J gene TRBJ1-2; TRBD1 is a possible D gene (5 bases). Per the germline V gene, CDR1 is MGHRA and CDR2 is YSYEKL. Trimming stripped 2 bases from V and 5 bases from J, with 24 bases between. CDR3 length: 18 residues. Here the CDR3 reads CASSQPPRPMREGYGYTF. The CDR3 region has the DNA TGCGCCAGCAGCCAACCCCCAAGGCCGATGAGGGAGGGGTATGGCTACACCTTC.

This chain connects TRBV2 to TRBJ2-1; D perhaps matches TRBD2 (6 bases). CDR1 SNHLY and CDR2 FYNNEI come from the germline V gene. There are 14 residues in the CDR3. The V and J ends lost 9 bases and 6 bases respectively, with 18 bases between them. CDR3 nucleotides: TGTGCCAGACAGCGGGCGGGGTTAGCCAATGAGCAGTTCTTC. It codes for CARQRAGLANEQFF.

This chain uses TRBV7-6 with TRBJ1-5; D is perhaps TRBD1 (5 bases). The germline gives CDR1 SGHVS, CDR2 FNYEAQ. V lost 5 bases and J 0 bases, leaving 23 bases between the germline ends. This CDR3 has 19 amino acids. CDR3 residues: CASSQFWGDERYSNQPQHF. The CDR3 region has the DNA TGTGCCAGCAGCCAATTTTGGGGGGACGAACGATATAGCAATCAGCCCCAGCATTTT.

J is TRBJ2-7 and V is TRBV7-8; tentatively, D is TRBD1 (5 bases). Trimming stripped 5 bases from V and 2 bases from J, with 16 bases between. The germline gives CDR1 SGHVS, CDR2 FQNEAQ. This CDR3 spans 15 amino acids. The DNA for the CDR3 is TGTGCCAGCAGCCATCGGACACTGGGCCCCTACGAGCAGTACTTC. It specifies CASSHRTLGPYEQYF. The full variable domain, completed using reference TRBV7-8 and TRBJ2-7, is GAGVSQSPRYKVAKRGQDVALRCDPISGHVSLFWYQQALGQGPEFLTYFQNEAQLDKSGLPSDRFFAERPEGSVSTLKIQRTQQEDSAVYLCASSHRTLGPYEQYFGPGTRLTVT.

The CDR3 DNA reads as TGTGCCAGCAGCCCGGGGGGGCTTAACAATGAGCAGTTCTTC. This translates into CASSPGGLNNEQFF. V is TRBV7-2 and J is TRBJ2-1; 8 bases align to TRBD2. With V trimmed by 5 bases and J by 5 bases, 5 bases remained unmatched. The CDR3 is 14 residues long. The germline CDR1 and CDR2 sequences are SGHTA and FQGNSA.

This chain joins TRBV10-2 and TRBJ2-5; D is unclear. The CDR3 length is 12 residues. Germline values: CDR1 WSHSY, CDR2 SAAADI. With 6 bases removed from V and 2 bases from J, the gap between germline ends came to 7 bases. As DNA, the CDR3 is TGCGCCAGCAGGGCGGTGCAAGAGACCCAGTACTTC. Translating it yields CASRAVQETQYF.